The 14 T cell receptor beta chains below all came from one sample that was sequenced in a study of vaccination and CD4 T cells after COVID-19 (dated by TCRdb to 2022 to 2024). No antigen has been identified for these receptors. Preparation of the library involved PCR. TCRdb records Illumina iSeq 100 as the sequencer. TCR sequencing of DNA from cultured CD4+ T cells used the Oncomine TCR Beta short-read assay at the Johns Hopkins FTIC core. The raw public data were reprocessed by TCRdb itself: fastp quality trimming at Q25, MiXCR clonotype calling, in-frame beta chains only. Records with the same CDR3 protein are collapsed into one entry carrying the most frequent genes and DNA. This sample comprises thousands of distinct CDR3 sequences, more than 60% of them detected only once. The ten largest make up 15% to 20% of the sample. Sample treatment or condition, as interpreted from the label and publication: approximately nine-day PBMC culture with coronavirus spike peptide pools or control peptides (ViraFEST assay).

The specimen comprised cultured CD4+ T cells from blood, sampled after SARS-CoV-2 vaccination. The receptor source for this set is a human donor with COVID-19.

The rearrangement joins TRBV21-1 to TRBJ1-4; the DNA was not compared with TRBD1, the D call given in the table. TRBV21-1 is reported as a pseudogene. The CDR3 spans 14 residues. This chain's CDR3 is CANSNISPGEKLFF. DNA of the CDR3: TGTGCCAACAGCAATATCTCTCCCGGCGAAAAACTGTTTTTT.

This chain uses TRBV2 with TRBJ1-5; perhaps TRBD1 as D (6 bases). This CDR3 comprises 15 residues. Germline V gene sequence: CDR1 SNHLY, CDR2 FYNNEI. V lost 6 bases and J 1 base, leaving 13 bases between the germline ends. The CDR3 loop reads CASRAGTISNQPQHF. The CDR3 DNA is TGTGCCAGCAGGGCCGGGACAATAAGCAATCAGCCCCAGCATTTT.

This CDR3 is CASRDSGLHTEAFF. The DNA for the CDR3 is TGTGCCAGCAGAGACTCGGGGTTACACACTGAAGCTTTCTTT. This chain links TRBV6-5 with TRBJ1-1; D is uncertain. Germline V gene sequence: CDR1 MNHEY, CDR2 SVGAGI. The CDR3 totals 14 residues. V was clipped by 6 bases and J by 3 bases, with 14 bases between them.

V and J are TRBV11-1 and TRBJ2-7; D gene ambiguous. Between the trimmed V and J ends, which lost 2 bases and 3 bases, there was a span of 8 bases. CDR3 length: 13 residues. Germline values: CDR1 SGHAT, CDR2 FQDESV (reference sequence). The CDR3 here is CASSLPPGYEQYF. The DNA of the CDR3 is TGTGCCAGCAGCTTACCACCGGGCTACGAGCAGTACTTC.

This clonotype has a handful of counts. CDR3 DNA sequence: TGTGCCAGCAGCTGGAGACTAGCGGGGGGCTTCCCCTACGAGCAGTACTTC. Its protein product is CASSWRLAGGFPYEQYF. J is TRBJ2-7 and V is TRBV7-2, with 13 bases identical to TRBD2. This CDR3 comprises 17 residues. The V gene's germline CDR1 is SGHTA and CDR2 FQGNSA. The ends lost 4 bases at V and 2 bases at J; junction bases unmatched: 8.

This chain links TRBV15 with TRBJ1-2, with TRBD1 matching over 7 bases. The CDR3 spans 15 residues. The trim removed 0 bases at V and 5 bases at J, leaving 6 bases unmatched. The germline gives CDR1 LNHNV, CDR2 YYDKDF (reference sequence). The CDR3 coding sequence is TGTGCCACCAGCAGAGATCGACAGGGCGGGTATGGCTACACCTTC. This sequence encodes CATSRDRQGGYGYTF.

The chain recombines TRBV7-2 with TRBJ2-5, with 11 bases that match TRBD2. The ends lost 5 bases at V and 7 bases at J; junction bases unmatched: 9. The CDR3 length is 15 residues. Germline CDR1 reads SGHTA; CDR2 reads FQGNSA. This CDR3 reads CASSPLAGAGGTQYF. Written as DNA, the CDR3 is TGTGCCAGCAGCCCACTAGCGGGGGCCGGAGGGACCCAGTACTTC. The complete variable domain, with remaining parts taken from reference TRBV7-2 and TRBJ2-5, reads GAGVSQSPSNKVTEKGKDVELRCDPISGHTALYWYRQSLGQGLEFLIYFQGNSAPDKSGLPSDRFSAERTGGSVSTLTIQRTQQEDSAVYLCASSPLAGAGGTQYFGPGTRLLVL.

The CDR3 loop reads CASSVGAHNEQFF. In DNA, the CDR3 is TGTGCCAGCAGCGTAGGAGCCCACAATGAGCAGTTCTTC. This chain uses TRBV9 with TRBJ2-1, with no clear D. The length of the CDR3 is 13 residues. V was pared by 0 bases and J by 5 bases, with 6 bases between. Germline V gene lookup returns CDR1 SGDLS and CDR2 YYNGEE. The full variable domain, with the rest looked up from reference TRBV9 and TRBJ2-1, is DSGVTQTPKHLITATGQRVTLRCSPRSGDLSVYWYQQSLDQGLQFLIQYYNGEERAKGNILERFSAQQFPDLHSELNLSSLELGDSALYFCASSVGAHNEQFFGPGTRLTVL.

Regarding this clonotype: The limits of the CDR3 on the DNA are not certain, so only TCRdb's listed CDR3 is given. The chain combines TRBV27 with TRBJ1-5; the table assigns TRBD1, which was not confirmed against the DNA. Germline CDR1 MNHEY, CDR2 SMNVEV (reference sequence). Including both end residues, the CDR3 is 13 amino acids long. The CDR3 loop reads CARTGPTISPSIF.

This chain links TRBV7-3 with TRBJ2-5; D is unclear. The germline CDR1 and CDR2 sequences are SGHTA and FQGTGA. This CDR3 has 13 amino acids. V was shortened by 3 bases and J by 5 bases, with 10 bases between the two germline ends. This CDR3 reads CASSLSYMETQYF. The CDR3 DNA reads TGTGCCAGCAGCTTGAGCTATATGGAGACCCAGTACTTC.

V gene TRBV25-1 combines with J gene TRBJ2-3; possibly TRBD1 for D (6 bases). The germline gives CDR1 MGHDK, CDR2 SYGVNS. V lost 0 bases to trimming and J lost 1 base, with 14 bases between them. The CDR3 covers 17 residues. DNA for the CDR3: TGTGCCAGCAGTGAATATAGGGCTCCAGGGGGCACAGATACGCAGTATTTT. Translated, it gives CASSEYRAPGGTDTQYF.

This clonotype was observed a few times. The rearrangement links TRBV24-1 to TRBJ2-3; 7 positions agree with TRBD1. Germline lookup yields CDR1 KGHDR and CDR2 SFDVKD. V trimming: 4 bases; J trimming: 1 base; junction bases outside the gene matches: 4. This CDR3 is 15 amino acids long. The CDR3: CATSEAGQGTDTQYF. The CDR3 coding sequence is TGTGCCACCAGTGAAGCCGGACAGGGCACAGATACGCAGTATTTT.

The CDR3 DNA is TGTGCCAGCAGTAGAATTGCCCTGGGGGAGCAGTACTTC. This encodes CASSRIALGEQYF. The V gene is TRBV27, the J gene TRBJ2-7; no reliable D call. The CDR3 length is 13 residues. Between the trimmed V and J ends, which lost 5 bases and 7 bases, there was a span of 15 bases. Germline CDR1 MNHEY, CDR2 SMNVEV (reference sequence).

CDR3 in DNA: TGTGCCACCTTGAGCTCCTATAATTCACCCCTCCACTTT. Protein: CATLSSYNSPLHF. The chain combines TRBV6-1 with TRBJ1-6; D is unresolved. Trimming took off 10 bases at V and 0 bases at J, with 7 bases between the two ends. CDR1 is MNHNS, CDR2 SASEGT, per germline. CDR3 size: 13 residues.